One and the same sample provided the 26 T cell receptor beta chains below, sequenced in a study of T cells in Graves' hyperthyroidism and ophthalmopathy. The TCR beta CDR3 regions underwent amplification using RNA transcripts as the source. The TCR CDR3 was amplified in a first-round RT-PCR using the HTBI primer set. TCRdb reprocessed the multiplex PCR reads with MiXCR, giving one entry per CDR3 protein. This sample yields more than 650,000 distinct CDR3 sequences, of which around 13% are seen a single time; more than 8.5% belongs to the top ten. Sequenced material: blood. All receptors come from a woman younger than 35 with Graves' hyperthyroidism.

In its sample, this clonotype was seen a few times. The V and J genes are TRBV10-3 and TRBJ2-1; 13 bases agree with TRBD2. J was trimmed by 1 base and V by 4 bases; bases with no gene match: 4. Germline values: CDR1 ENHRY, CDR2 SYGVKD. This CDR3 is 17 amino acids long. CDR3 region: CAISGGGLAGSYNEQFF. The CDR3 coding sequence is TGTGCCATCAGTGGGGGGGGACTAGCGGGATCCTACAATGAGCAGTTCTTC.

This clonotype has ten or more counts. The chain uses TRBV27 and TRBJ2-3; D may be TRBD2 (6 bases). The CDR3 is made up of 16 amino acids. V shed 2 bases and J shed 1 base, with 13 bases lying between them. Per the germline V gene, CDR1 is MNHEY and CDR2 is SMNVEV (reference sequence). The CDR3 region is CASSLVVTSGTDTQYF. The CDR3 DNA sequence: TGTGCCAGCAGTTTAGTGGTGACTAGTGGCACAGATACGCAGTATTTT.

This clonotype was observed a few times. The chain has TRBV11-2 and TRBJ2-6, with D perhaps given as TRBD1 or TRBD2 (5 bases each). The ends were cut back, 4 bases at V and 0 bases at J, with 19 bases in the middle. This CDR3 is built from 19 residues. Germline V gene data show CDR1 as SGHAT and CDR2 as FQNNGV. The CDR3 loop is CASSWRVGTVASGANVLTF. The CDR3, as DNA: TGTGCCAGCAGCTGGCGGGTTGGGACGGTGGCCTCTGGGGCCAACGTCCTGACTTTC.

This clonotype was seen many times. V and J are TRBV20-1 and TRBJ1-1; 9 bases are shared with TRBD1. The CDR3 has 14 residues. CDR1 is DFQATT, CDR2 SNEGSKA, per germline (reference sequence). Losses at the gene ends were 6 bases for V and 6 bases for J; bases not matched to a gene: 11. CDR3 region: CSAPYRGRVAEAFF. CDR3 bases: TGCAGTGCCCCTTACAGGGGGCGCGTCGCTGAAGCTTTCTTT.

At least ten counts were recorded for this clonotype. The chain recombines TRBV20-1 with TRBJ2-1, with 8 bases lining up with TRBD2. The CDR3 spans 17 residues. V dropped 1 base and J dropped 3; count of bases not matched to a gene: 11. CDR1 is DFQATT and CDR2 is SNEGSKA in the germline V gene (reference sequence). The CDR3: CSARVLSPREGYNEQFF. In DNA form, the CDR3 reads TGCAGTGCTAGAGTCCTCTCTCCTCGGGAGGGCTACAATGAGCAGTTCTTC.

The gene calls are TRBV9 and TRBJ2-5; D is unclear. V dropped 3 bases and J dropped 2 bases, with 8 bases sitting between them. The V gene's germline CDR1 is SGDLS and CDR2 YYNGEE. This CDR3 has 13 amino acids. CDR3 loop: CASSAQWQETQYF. DNA of the CDR3: TGTGCCAGCAGCGCACAATGGCAAGAGACCCAGTACTTC.

In this sample, this clonotype turned up many times. This chain connects TRBV7-3 to TRBJ2-7; TRBD1 aligns across 8 bases. J lost 3 bases, V lost 8 bases, and 12 bases had no gene match. There are 15 residues in the CDR3. The germline V gene has CDR1 SGHTA and CDR2 FQGTGA. In nucleotides, the CDR3 is TGTGCCAGCGTGAGGACAGGGTGGTTAATCTACGAGCAGTACTTC. It specifies CASVRTGWLIYEQYF.

The V call is TRBV20-1, the J call TRBJ2-3; 11 nucleotides line up with TRBD1. The V gene end was trimmed by 8 bases and the J gene end by 2 bases; junction bases not matched to a gene: 12. Germline loops: CDR1 DFQATT, CDR2 SNEGSKA (reference sequence). The CDR3 is 16 amino acids. This chain's CDR3 is CSRESRTGGPTDTQYF. The CDR3 nucleotides are TGCAGTAGGGAAAGCCGGACAGGGGGCCCCACAGATACGCAGTATTTT.

The rearrangement joins TRBV29-1 to TRBJ1-1; TRBD1 matches 7 bases. This CDR3 has 14 amino acids. Losses at the gene ends were 5 bases for V and 2 bases for J; bases not matched to a gene: 8. Looked up from germline, CDR1 is SQVTM and CDR2 is ANQGSEA. The CDR3, as DNA: TGCAGCGTTTACCGGACAGGCGCTAACACTGAAGCTTTCTTT. Translation: CSVYRTGANTEAFF.

In this sample, this clonotype turned up a few times. This rearrangement joins TRBV7-3 to TRBJ2-6; D gene uncertain. The ends were cut back, 1 base at V and 0 bases at J, with 7 bases in the middle. The CDR3 runs 16 residues. Germline CDR1 and CDR2: SGHTA and FQGTGA. The CDR3: CASSLKGGSGANVLTF. The CDR3 DNA reads TGTGCCAGCAGCTTAAAGGGTGGCTCTGGGGCCAACGTCCTGACTTTC.

This clonotype appeared many times. This chain connects TRBV7-9 to TRBJ1-5; D ambiguous. The CDR3 runs 13 residues. V was clipped by 5 bases and J by 5 bases, with 10 bases between them. Germline CDR1 SEHNR, CDR2 FQNEAQ (reference sequence). CDR3 residues: CASSLTADQPQHF. The CDR3 DNA is TGTGCCAGCAGCCTCACGGCGGATCAGCCCCAGCATTTT.

Many counts were recorded for this clonotype. The chain employs TRBV2 and TRBJ1-1; D possibly corresponds to TRBD1 (5 bases). CDR3 length: 13 residues. Germline assignment: CDR1 SNHLY and CDR2 FYNNEI. Deletions cut 10 bases from V and 1 base from J, with 13 bases between. CDR3: CATSPGRNTEAFF. The CDR3 nucleotides read TGTGCCACTTCACCGGGGCGGAACACTGAAGCTTTCTTT.

The rearrangement links TRBV19 to TRBJ2-3, with D perhaps given as TRBD1 or TRBD2 (5 bases each). Trimming pared 8 bases from V and 2 bases from J, leaving 17 bases between. The length of the CDR3 is 15 residues. Germline values: CDR1 LNHDA, CDR2 SQIVND (reference sequence). The CDR3 here is CASSGAAIPTDTQYF. The CDR3 DNA sequence: TGTGCCAGTTCCGGGGCAGCTATTCCCACAGATACGCAGTATTTT.

This clonotype showed up many times. The chain carries TRBV15 and TRBJ2-3; D perhaps matches TRBD2 (6 bases). Germline CDR1 and CDR2: LNHNV and YYDKDF (reference sequence). The CDR3 has 16 amino acids. V dropped 1 base and J dropped 4 bases, with 15 bases sitting between them. In DNA, the CDR3 is TGTGCCACCAGCAGAGCTAGACTAGATCGGGCAGATACGCAGTATTTT. Amino acid sequence: CATSRARLDRADTQYF.

The V gene is TRBV29-1, the J gene TRBJ1-1; TRBD1 matches at 10 bases. The CDR3 totals 15 residues. The J segment lost 2 bases and the V segment lost 6 bases, leaving 9 bases of the junction unmatched. CDR1 is SQVTM, CDR2 ANQGSEA, per germline. This CDR3 is CSVAGTGEGNTEAFF. The CDR3 nucleotides are TGCAGCGTGGCCGGGACAGGGGAGGGAAACACTGAAGCTTTCTTT.

The chain couples TRBV30 to TRBJ2-2; D remains ambiguous. The CDR3 is 13 residues long. Germline V gene lookup returns CDR1 GTSNPN and CDR2 SVGIG (reference sequence). Trimming cost V 0 bases and J 3 bases, with 5 bases left between them. The CDR3 here is CAWSVGYTGELFF. CDR3 DNA sequence: TGTGCCTGGAGTGTCGGTTACACCGGGGAGCTGTTTTTT.

This clonotype came up a few times. This chain uses TRBV15 with TRBJ1-2, with a weak D call TRBD1 (6 bases). V gave up 0 bases and J gave up 4 bases, with 18 bases separating them. The length of the CDR3 is 17 residues. Germline loops: CDR1 LNHNV, CDR2 YYDKDF (reference sequence). The CDR3 sequence: CATSRDPRTDRGYGYTF. The CDR3 coding sequence is TGTGCCACCAGCAGAGATCCTAGGACAGATCGGGGCTATGGCTACACCTTC.

This clonotype turned up a few times. The rearrangement joins TRBV5-1 to TRBJ2-2; D gene uncertain. The CDR3 sequence is 14 residues long. In germline, CDR1 is SGHRS, CDR2 YFSETQ. Trimming took 6 bases from V and 4 from J, leaving 13 bases between them. CDR3: CASTYEWGTGELFF. The CDR3 nucleotides are TGCGCCAGCACCTACGAGTGGGGCACCGGGGAGCTGTTTTTT.

This chain uses TRBV6-1 with TRBJ2-1; 9 positions agree with TRBD2. The V gene's germline CDR1 is MNHNS and CDR2 SASEGT. Trimming removed 5 bases from V and 3 bases from J; junction bases left unmatched: 8. This CDR3 is 16 amino acids long. CDR3 protein: CASSQLAGGNYNEQFF. CDR3 coding DNA: TGTGCCAGCAGTCAGCTCGCGGGAGGGAACTACAATGAGCAGTTCTTC.

This clonotype showed up many times. The chain couples TRBV5-6 to TRBJ1-1; D gene unclear. The CDR3 totals 15 residues. Germline V gene sequence: CDR1 SGHDT, CDR2 YYEEEE. The V end lost 4 bases, the J end lost 3 bases, and 16 bases lay between the germline ends. The CDR3 here is CASSPTRSGYTEAFF. CDR3 nucleotides: TGTGCCAGCAGCCCCACCCGCTCGGGGTACACTGAAGCTTTCTTT.

This clonotype was recorded a few times. The chain couples TRBV10-3 to TRBJ2-1, with 11 bases fitting TRBD2. The CDR3 is 15 amino acids. Germline values: CDR1 ENHRY, CDR2 SYGVKD. V shed 2 bases, J shed 7 bases, and the junction held 4 bases outside the gene matches. In DNA, the CDR3 is TGTGCCATCAGTGAGACTAGCGGGAGCGGGAATGAGCAGTTCTTC. This gives the protein CAISETSGSGNEQFF.

The genes are TRBV7-9 and TRBJ1-2, with 8 nucleotides matching TRBD1. This CDR3 spans 16 amino acids. With 4 bases clipped from V and 3 bases from J, the junction kept 10 bases outside the gene matches. The germline V gene has CDR1 SEHNR and CDR2 FQNEAQ (reference sequence). CDR3: CASSSPSDRADYGYTF. DNA for the CDR3: TGTGCCAGCAGCTCCCCATCGGACAGGGCGGACTATGGCTACACCTTC.

This clonotype was seen more than once but under ten times. V gene TRBV19 combines with J gene TRBJ2-3, with D possibly TRBD2 on 5 matching bases. Trimming pared 2 bases from V and 6 bases from J, leaving 15 bases between. Germline V gene lookup returns CDR1 LNHDA and CDR2 SQIVND (reference sequence). The CDR3 runs 15 residues. The chain's CDR3 is CASSIRTLPLDTQYF. The CDR3 DNA sequence: TGTGCCAGTAGTATAAGGACTCTTCCACTTGATACGCAGTATTTT.

This clonotype has only a few counts. V is TRBV11-3 and J is TRBJ1-1, with 8 bases fitting TRBD1. CDR1 and CDR2 (germline): SGHNT, YENEEA. The junction had 6 bases not matched to a gene; V was cut back by 4 bases and J by 8 bases. The CDR3 runs 13 residues. CDR3 amino acids: CASSSGQGAEAFF. The DNA for the CDR3 is TGTGCCAGCAGCTCCGGACAGGGTGCCGAAGCTTTCTTT. The variable domain in full, completed from reference TRBV11-3 and TRBJ1-1, reads EAGVVQSPRYKIIEKKQPVAFWCNPISGHNTLYWYLQNLGQGPELLIRYENEEAVDDSQLPKDRFSAERLKGVDSTLKIQPAELGDSAVYLCASSSGQGAEAFFGQGTRLTVV.

The rearrangement links TRBV4-3 to TRBJ1-6; 7 positions agree with TRBD1. With V trimmed by 6 bases and J by 8 bases, 7 bases remained unmatched. Germline CDR1 LGHNA, CDR2 YSLEER. There are 14 residues in the CDR3. CDR3 region: CASSLRGMDSPLHF. In DNA, the CDR3 is TGCGCCAGCAGTCTCAGGGGGATGGATTCACCCCTCCACTTT.

The sample holds a few counts of this clonotype. An end of the junction does not agree with germline; a read error may underlie this. The chain combines TRBV7-9 with TRBJ2-5; no clear D gene. Germline V lookup: CDR1 SEHNR, CDR2 FQNEAQ (reference sequence). This CDR3 is built from 15 residues. CDR3 loop: CASSLALGYQEIQYF. The CDR3, as DNA: TGTGCCAGCAGCTTAGCGCTAGGGTACCAAGAGATCCAGTACTTC.